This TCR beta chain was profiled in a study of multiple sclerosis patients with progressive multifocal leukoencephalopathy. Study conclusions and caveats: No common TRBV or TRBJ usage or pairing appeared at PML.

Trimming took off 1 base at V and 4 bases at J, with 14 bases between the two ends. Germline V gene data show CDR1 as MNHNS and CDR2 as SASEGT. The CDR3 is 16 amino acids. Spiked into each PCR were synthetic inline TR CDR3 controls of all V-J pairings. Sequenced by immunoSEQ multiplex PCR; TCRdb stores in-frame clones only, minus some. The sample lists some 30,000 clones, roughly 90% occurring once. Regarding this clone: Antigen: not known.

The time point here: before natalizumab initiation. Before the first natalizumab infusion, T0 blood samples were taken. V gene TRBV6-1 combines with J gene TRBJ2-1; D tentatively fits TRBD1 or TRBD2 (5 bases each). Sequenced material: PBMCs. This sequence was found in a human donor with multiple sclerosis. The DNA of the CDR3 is TGTGCCAGCAGTGAAGGGGCAGGGACCCCTTACAATGAGCAGTTCTTC. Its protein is CASSEGAGTPYNEQFF.